This TCR beta chain was obtained from a study of post-analysis software for immune sequencing data. Study-wide results and limits: When patients were compared with controls, a handful of TRBV segments were more frequent, TRBV5-6, TRBV5-1 and TRBV20-1 among them.

Prepared libraries of TCR beta cDNA carried unique molecular identifiers. TCRdb reprocessed the PCR reads via MiXCR and lists one record per CDR3 protein. The sample includes 180,000 or so distinct CDR3 sequences, 29% of them seen just once. Trimming removed 5 bases at V and 1 base at J, with 18 bases between. CDR3 size: 16 residues. The V gene's germline CDR1 is MNHEY and CDR2 SMNVEV (reference sequence). Turning to this clonotype: The antigen is undetermined.

The genes are TRBV27 and TRBJ2-7, with D perhaps TRBD1 or TRBD2 (5 bases each). The sample taken for sequencing was blood. This sequence was found in a girl aged 2-17 years with multiple sclerosis. DNA of the CDR3: TGTGCCAGCAGTCCTTCGATCGGAGAGGGGTCCTACGAGCAGTACTTC. It codes for CASSPSIGEGSYEQYF.